These 6 T cell receptor beta chains originate from one sample sequenced in a study of OX40 agonist ivuxolimab in advanced cancers. The repertoire was sequenced with immunoSEQ multiplex PCR; TCRdb's copy has only in-frame clones and lacks some. The sample includes 75,000 to 90,000 clones, 85% of them seen just once. Sequenced material: CD4+ or CD8+ T cells sorted from blood, taken in a trial of the OX40 agonist ivuxolimab. All receptors come from an adult with an advanced solid tumor such as melanoma, head and neck, liver or kidney cancer.

The chain recombines TRBV10-1 with TRBJ1-5; D gene uncertain. The CDR3 runs to 14 residues. Germline V CDR1 and CDR2: WNHNN, SYGVQD (reference sequence). Deletions cut 0 bases from V and 7 bases from J, with 10 bases between. CDR3 in DNA: TGCGCCAGCAGTGAGTCGCGGTCCAGGCAGCCCCAGCATTTT. Amino acids: CASSESRSRQPQHF.

The chain recombines TRBV30 with TRBJ1-6; D is unclear. Germline values: CDR1 GTSNPN, CDR2 SVGIG (reference sequence). The CDR3 runs to 17 residues. V lost 0 bases, J lost 8 bases, and 20 bases lay in between. The CDR3 sequence is CAWSVRSALRVDSPLHF. The CDR3 DNA reads TGTGCCTGGAGTGTTAGATCGGCCCTCCGGGTTGATTCACCCCTCCACTTT. The full variable domain, rest sourced from reference TRBV30 and TRBJ1-6, is SQTIHQWPATLVQPVGSPLSLECTVEGTSNPNLYWYRQAAGRGLQLLFYSVGIGQISSEVPQNLSASRPQDRQFILSSKKLLLSDSGFYLCAWSVRSALRVDSPLHFGNGTRLTVT.

The chain is built from TRBV6-1 and TRBJ1-2; no definite D call. Germline CDR1 and CDR2: MNHNS and SASEGT. The CDR3 has 14 amino acids. V was trimmed by 6 bases and J by 1 base, leaving 12 bases between them. The CDR3 loop is CASSQARFNYGYTF. CDR3 DNA sequence: TGTGCCAGCAGCCAAGCCAGGTTTAACTATGGCTACACCTTC.

This chain uses TRBV9 with TRBJ2-7; D may correspond to TRBD1 or TRBD2 (6 bases each). Germline values: CDR1 SGDLS, CDR2 YYNGEE. The CDR3 sequence is 15 residues long. Trimming cost V 0 bases and J 1 base, with 11 bases left between them. The CDR3 region has the DNA TGTGCCAGCAGCGTAGGTCGGGGGCGATCCTACGAGCAGTACTTC. Translation: CASSVGRGRSYEQYF.

The chain joins TRBV18 to TRBJ1-1; tentative D call: TRBD1 (5 bases). Germline V gene lookup returns CDR1 KGHSH and CDR2 LQKENI. The CDR3 length is 17 residues. Between the trimmed V and J ends, which lost 1 base and 5 bases, there was a span of 20 bases. CDR3 sequence: CASSPLSGLRGGTEAFF. CDR3 DNA sequence: TGTGCCAGCTCACCACTTTCGGGTTTGAGGGGAGGGACTGAAGCTTTCTTT.

The V call is TRBV5-1, the J call TRBJ2-7; D is unclear. Trimming cost V 0 bases and J 7 bases, with 11 bases left between them. CDR3 size: 13 residues. Germline CDR1 and CDR2: SGHRS and YFSETQ. Written as DNA, the CDR3 is TGCGCCAGCAGCTTGGCCCCCTCTGGGGAGCAGTACTTC. Its translation is CASSLAPSGEQYF.